This is a list of T cell receptor beta chains from one sample in a study of T cell responses to AZD1222 COVID-19 vaccine. The repertoire was sequenced with immunoSEQ multiplex PCR; TCRdb's copy has only in-frame clones and lacks some. The sample carries some 90,000 clones, roughly 90% recorded once. Sequencing used peripheral blood, obtained on day 0 of AZD1222 vaccination. Source of these receptors: an adult in good health. Both conserved end residues are part of each CDR3. The order of the fields is D gene, J gene, clone size, V gene, CDR3 DNA, CDR3 protein. A D gene is named only where the DNA matches it firmly. Clone size is not always given. Where it is, it says once, few, many or a class for expanded clones.

NA TRBJ2-7 NA TRBV27 TGTGCCAGCAGCCCAAGTGAAGGGGAGAGCTCCTACGAGCAGTACTTC CASSPSEGESSYEQYF
NA TRBJ1-1 NA TRBV7-9 TGTGCCAGCAGCCCCTTCCACGGGAATGAAGCTTTCTTT CASSPFHGNEAFF
TRBD2 TRBJ2-1 NA TRBV30 TGTGCCTGGAGTCCGGGACTAGTCGTGGATGAGCAGTTCTTC CAWSPGLVVDEQFF
TRBD1 TRBJ1-1 NA TRBV5-8 TGTGCCAGCAGAACCGGACAGGGACTTGGGAACACTGAAGCTTTCTTT CASRTGQGLGNTEAFF
NA TRBJ2-1 NA TRBV5-1 TGCGCCAGCAGCTTTCGCAGTTTCAATGAGCAGTTCTTC CASSFRSFNEQFF
NA TRBJ1-1 few TRBV12-3/TRBV12-4 TGTGCCAGCAGAAGACGCGTCGCTGAAGCTTTCTTT CASRRRVAEAFF
TRBD2 TRBJ2-1 NA TRBV15 TGTGCCACCAGCAGAGAAGTAGCGGGAGCGGAGATAAACAATGAGCAGTTCTTC CATSREVAGAEINNEQFF
NA TRBJ1-2 NA TRBV4-2 TGTGCCAGCAGCCAAGATAATTTCTATGGCTACACCTTC CASSQDNFYGYTF
NA TRBJ1-1 NA TRBV14 TGTGCCAGCAGCCCAGCGGGAGGGGGAGGGAGAGCTTTCTTT CASSPAGGGGRAFF
NA TRBJ1-5 NA TRBV3-1/TRBV3-2 TGTGCCAGCAGCCAAGGGATTAACAATCAGCCCCAGCATTTT CASSQGINNQPQHF
NA TRBJ2-3 NA TRBV7-9 TGTGCCAGCAGCTTAATCGGGGGTAGCACAGATACGCAGTATTTT CASSLIGGSTDTQYF
NA TRBJ1-2 NA TRBV7-9 TGTGCCAGCAGCTTTAAAAGGGGAGAGAATGGCTACACCTTC CASSFKRGENGYTF
NA TRBJ2-6 NA TRBV21-1 TGTGCCAGCATTTCGGACAGGGGTCCTCGAACTGGGGCCAACGTCCTGACTTTC CASISDRGPRTGANVLTF
TRBD2 TRBJ2-1 NA TRBV11-2 TGTGCCAGCAGTCAGGGGACTAGTAGTAATGAGCAGTTCTTC CASSQGTSSNEQFF
TRBD1 TRBJ1-6 NA TRBV12-5 TGTGCTAGTGGTTCACAAACAGGGGGCACTTCACCCCTCCACTTT CASGSQTGGTSPLHF
NA TRBJ2-1 NA TRBV9 TGTGCCAGCAGCGGAGGAGTCCTCAATGAGCAGTTCTTC CASSGGVLNEQFF
NA TRBJ1-2 NA TRBV19 TGTGCCAGTAGTAAGCGGGGAAATCCTAATGCACTGAACTATGGCTACACCTTC CASSKRGNPNALNYGYTF
NA TRBJ2-3 NA TRBV5-1 TGCGCCAGCAGCCCAGGGCAAGTTTATGGGGATACGCAGTATTTT CASSPGQVYGDTQYF
NA TRBJ2-5 NA TRBV9 TGTGCCAGCAGCGTAGGAGGGGGGATCGGGGAGACCCAGTACTTC CASSVGGGIGETQYF
NA TRBJ2-7 NA TRBV20-1 TGCAGTGCTAGTCCTGGGCCCGGCTCCTACGAGCAGTACTTC CSASPGPGSYEQYF
NA TRBJ2-2 NA TRBV4-2 TGTGCCAGCAGCCGCGCGGGGAACAGGCGGACCTCGGGCGGGGAGCTGTTTTTT CASSRAGNRRTSGGELFF
NA TRBJ2-5 NA TRBV5-1 TGCGCCAGCAGCTTGGCCAAACGGGACGGATACCAAGAGACCCAGTACTTC CASSLAKRDGYQETQYF
NA TRBJ2-5 NA TRBV12-5 TGTGCTAGTGGTTTAGGTTCGGGGGAGACCCAGTACTTC CASGLGSGETQYF
TRBD2 TRBJ2-1 NA TRBV3-1/TRBV3-2 TGTGCCAGCAGCTCCCGCGGGGGGGACAATGAGCAGTTCTTC CASSSRGGDNEQFF
TRBD1 TRBJ2-5 NA TRBV19 TGTGCCAGTACTCCACAGGGGTTGGAGCAAGAGACCCAGTACTTC CASTPQGLEQETQYF
NA TRBJ2-7 NA TRBV7-8 TGTGCCAGCAGCCGCCTTGGGGGATTTGAGCAGTACTTC CASSRLGGFEQYF
TRBD2 TRBJ2-1 NA TRBV11-3 TGTGCCAGCAGCACTTCTAGCGGGGGGCCCTCCTACAATGAGCAGTTCTTC CASSTSSGGPSYNEQFF
NA TRBJ2-2 NA TRBV20-1 TGCAGTGCTAGTTTCGGAGGTGTTACCGGGGAGCTGTTTTTT CSASFGGVTGELFF
NA TRBJ1-1 NA TRBV4-1 TGCGCCAGCAGCCAGCAGACACATACGGGGACTGAAGCTTTCTTT CASSQQTHTGTEAFF
NA TRBJ1-4 NA TRBV3-1/TRBV3-2 TGTGCCAGCAGCCAAGGACCCGAAAAACTGTTTTTT CASSQGPEKLFF
TRBD1 TRBJ1-2 NA TRBV9 TGTGCCAGCAGCGTCCAGACAGGGGGAGGCTACACCTTC CASSVQTGGGYTF
NA TRBJ2-1 few TRBV15 TGTGCCACCAGCAGAGAGGCGTCAGCGTCCAATGAGCAGTTCTTC CATSREASASNEQFF
TRBD1 TRBJ2-2 once TRBV6-6 TGTGCCAGCAGTTATAAGGGGGCTGGTGCCGGGGAGCTGTTTTTT CASSYKGAGAGELFF
NA TRBJ2-2 NA TRBV7-9 TGTGCCAGCAGCTCCAATAAGAACACCGGGGAGCTGTTTTTT CASSSNKNTGELFF
NA TRBJ1-5 once TRBV19 TGTGCCAGTAGTATCGAAGGTTCTAGAGGGCAGCCCCAGCATTTT CASSIEGSRGQPQHF
NA TRBJ1-2 once TRBV5-3 TGTGCCAGAAGCTGGAGGGAGGGACTCGTTTCGAACTATGGCTACACCTTC CARSWREGLVSNYGYTF
NA TRBJ1-4 few TRBV19 TGTGCCAGTAGTATACGGGACAAGACGAATGAAAAACTGTTTTTT CASSIRDKTNEKLFF
TRBD2 TRBJ2-1 NA TRBV7-3 TGTGCCAGCAGCTTGGCCGGGACTAGCGGGAACAATGAGCAGTTCTTC CASSLAGTSGNNEQFF
NA TRBJ2-2 NA TRBV19 TGTGCCAGTAGTATAGACCAATGGGGAAGCGGGGAGCTGTTTTTT CASSIDQWGSGELFF
NA TRBJ2-7 NA TRBV6-5 TGTGCCAGCAGATGGGCGAGGGGATTGGAGCAGTACTTC CASRWARGLEQYF
TRBD1 TRBJ2-3 NA TRBV30 TGTGCCTGGAGCTGGACAGGGGCAGATACGCAGTATTTT CAWSWTGADTQYF
TRBD1 TRBJ1-5 once TRBV2 TGTGCCAGCAGTGGGTCCCGGACAGGGCGCTTCTATAGCAATCAGCCCCAGCATTTT CASSGSRTGRFYSNQPQHF
NA TRBJ2-2 NA TRBV10-1 TGCGCCAGCAGCGGCCCCTCGGTCGCCGGGGAGCTGTTTTTT CASSGPSVAGELFF
TRBD2 TRBJ2-1 NA TRBV14 TGTGCCAGCAGCCAAGGGGGACTAGCGCGACACTCCTACAATGAGCAGTTCTTC CASSQGGLARHSYNEQFF
NA TRBJ2-7 NA TRBV10-1 TGCGCCAGCAGTGAGTCTCGAAACCCGAAGGCAATTAGGTACGAGCAGTACTTC CASSESRNPKAIRYEQYF
NA TRBJ2-5 NA TRBV5-5 TGTGCCAGCAGCTTGGATCTGGGGGAGACCCAGTACTTC CASSLDLGETQYF
TRBD1 TRBJ2-3 NA TRBV11-1 TGTGCCAGCAGCTTAGGAAGGGGGCACACAGATACGCAGTATTTT CASSLGRGHTDTQYF
NA TRBJ2-3 NA TRBV10-3 TGTGCCATCAGTGGTGAAACTAGCACAGATACGCAGTATTTT CAISGETSTDTQYF
NA TRBJ1-4 NA TRBV20-1 TGCAGTGCGCAATATAACGGAAAACTGTTTTTT CSAQYNGKLFF
TRBD1 TRBJ2-6 medium-sized TRBV27 TGTGCCAGCAGTTCCCGGACAGGGTCCCTCTCCGGGGCCAACGTCCTGACTTTC CASSSRTGSLSGANVLTF
TRBD1 TRBJ1-2 NA TRBV30 TGTGCCTGGACCTACAGGGGGCCTGGCTACACCTTC CAWTYRGPGYTF
NA TRBJ1-3 NA TRBV19 TGTGCCAGTAGTCAGGAGACATTGAGCTCTGGAAACACCATATATTTT CASSQETLSSGNTIYF
NA TRBJ1-1 NA TRBV6-1 TGTGCCAGCAGTGAAGGGCAGGGAAATACTGAAGCTTTCTTT CASSEGQGNTEAFF
NA TRBJ2-7 once TRBV3-1/TRBV3-2 TGTGCCAGCAGCCAAGGAGGAGTGGTTTACCACGAGCAGTACTTC CASSQGGVVYHEQYF
TRBD1 TRBJ1-1 NA TRBV19 TGTGCCAGTAGATTCTCCGGGACAGGGGGCCCCTTGAACACTGAAGCTTTCTTT CASRFSGTGGPLNTEAFF